What follows are 25 T cell receptor beta chains derived from one specimen sequenced in a study of blood T cells in healthy people across ages. Then a second PCR, running about 6 to 12 cycles, was carried out with a sample-barcoded 5' primer and a J-beta primer mix. Each CDR3 protein gets one entry after TCRdb re-called the 5' RACE reads with MiXCR. The sample has under 1,000,000 distinct CDR3 sequences; under 40% are singletons. The sequencing sample was made of blood. The receptors here all came from a man aged 18 to 35 in good health.

Of note for this clonotype: A clone one base away is much larger, so this may be a read error. The chain has TRBV5-1 and TRBJ2-1, with D unclear. Trimming shortened V by 1 base and J by 12 bases, and 14 bases separated the two germline ends. From germline, CDR1 is SGHRS and CDR2 YFSETQ. The CDR3 contains 13 residues. CDR3 nucleotide sequence: TGCGCCAGCAGCTTGAAACAGAGAAGTCCGCAGTTCTTC. Protein: CASSLKQRSPQFF.

The V gene is TRBV10-3, the J gene TRBJ1-1; D possibly corresponds to TRBD1 (5 bases). The CDR3 is 15 residues long. The V and J ends lost 5 bases and 0 bases respectively, with 13 bases between them. Looked up from germline, CDR1 is ENHRY and CDR2 is SYGVKD. CDR3 region: CAISLPGPMNTEAFF. CDR3 nucleotides: TGTGCCATCAGTCTTCCGGGACCCATGAACACTGAAGCTTTCTTT.

The table lists this clonotype with a count of one. This may stem from a read error, because a much larger clone lies one nucleotide away. V usage is TRBV9 and J usage is TRBJ2-1; tentatively, D is TRBD1 (6 bases). The CDR3 sequence is 15 residues long. The V end lost 3 bases, the J end lost 13 bases, and 23 bases lay between the germline ends. Looked up from germline, CDR1 is SGDLS and CDR2 is YYNGEE. CDR3 region: CASSAFTGIQETQFF. DNA of the CDR3: TGTGCCAGCAGCGCGTTCACAGGGATCCAAGAGACCCAGTTCTTC.

The rearrangement links TRBV5-5 to TRBJ1-5; no clear D. From germline, CDR1 is SGHKS and CDR2 YYEKEE (reference sequence). Between the trimmed V and J ends, which lost 4 bases and 1 base, there was a span of 12 bases. The CDR3 length is 15 residues. DNA for the CDR3: TGTGCCAGCAGCCTACGGCTGGCAAGCAATCAGCCCCAGCATTTT. Its protein product is CASSLRLASNQPQHF.

The CDR3: CASSLWTSETQYF. The DNA for the CDR3 is TGTGCCAGCAGCCTATGGACTAGCGAGACCCAGTACTTC. V usage is TRBV7-2 and J usage is TRBJ2-5, with TRBD2 matching over 8 bases. The CDR3 contains 13 residues. Germline CDR1 is SGHTA and CDR2 is FQGNSA. V dropped 5 bases and J dropped 5; count of bases not matched to a gene: 4.

This clonotype was detected only a few times. The chain couples TRBV20-1 to TRBJ2-3; TRBD2 matches at 10 bases. The CDR3 is 16 residues long. Germline trimming cut 0 bases from V and 3 bases from J; bases unmatched to any gene: 6. Germline V lookup: CDR1 DFQATT, CDR2 SNEGSKA (reference sequence). The CDR3 sequence: CSARDVLAGETDTQYF. The CDR3 DNA reads as TGCAGTGCTAGAGATGTCCTAGCGGGGGAAACAGATACGCAGTATTTT.

To note about this clonotype: This may stem from a read error, because a much larger clone lies one nucleotide away. This chain links TRBV4-1 with TRBJ2-7; D not resolved. The V and J ends lost 4 bases and 7 bases respectively, with 11 bases between them. This CDR3 is built from 12 residues. Per the germline V gene, CDR1 is MGHRA and CDR2 is YSYEKL. The CDR3 DNA sequence: TGCGCCAGCAGCCCTGAAGGTATTGAGCAGTACTTC. This translates into CASSPEGIEQYF.

As concerns this clonotype: At one end the junction does not follow the germline gene, possibly because of a read error. The gene calls are TRBV4-3 and TRBJ2-1; D is possibly TRBD2 (6 bases). CDR1 and CDR2 from the germline V gene are LGHNA and YSLEER. The CDR3 extends over 17 amino acids. Written as DNA, the CDR3 is TGCGCCAGCAGCCAAGTCGTGGGGGGTCAGACCTCCAATGGGCAGTTCTTC. Translating it yields CASSQVVGGQTSNGQFF.

In nucleotides, the CDR3 is TGTGCCAGCAGCCCCCCGGCGGGCAGACGCACAGATACGCAGTATTTT. Protein: CASSPPAGRRTDTQYF. The chain has TRBV7-9 and TRBJ2-3; perhaps TRBD2 as D (5 bases). The CDR3 contains 16 residues. Germline CDR1 SEHNR, CDR2 FQNEAQ (reference sequence). Trimming shortened V by 5 bases and J by 1 base, and 16 bases separated the two germline ends.

This clonotype came up a few times. V usage is TRBV27 and J usage is TRBJ1-5; unclear D gene. V gave up 0 bases and J gave up 5 bases, with 11 bases separating them. Germline-derived CDR1 and CDR2 are MNHEY and SMNVEV (reference sequence). The length of the CDR3 is 15 residues. The CDR3 loop reads CASSLSRETYQPQHF. DNA of the CDR3: TGTGCCAGCAGTTTATCTCGGGAGACTTATCAGCCCCAGCATTTT.

This clonotype was detected only a few times. The CDR3 coding sequence is TGTGCCAGCAGCTTAGCCATGACAGGGGGGGAAAAACTGTTTTTT. It translates to CASSLAMTGGEKLFF. This rearrangement joins TRBV13 to TRBJ1-4, with 9 nucleotides matching TRBD1. CDR1 is PRHDT, CDR2 FYEKMQ, per germline (reference sequence). The CDR3 is 15 amino acids. The V gene end was trimmed by 1 base and the J gene end by 8 bases; junction bases not matched to a gene: 5.

This clonotype was detected a few times. V and J are TRBV4-1 and TRBJ1-5, with D unclear. The V end was cut by 2 bases, the J end by 3 bases, with 5 bases between. The CDR3 covers 13 residues. Germline V CDR1 and CDR2: MGHRA, YSYEKL. The CDR3 loop is CASSQQSNQPQHF. The DNA of the CDR3 is TGCGCCAGCAGCCAACAGTCCAATCAGCCCCAGCATTTT.

About this clonotype: Germline and junction disagree at one end, which may indicate a read error. The rearrangement links TRBV7-6 to TRBJ1-1; 7 positions agree with TRBD1. Germline CDR1 and CDR2: SGHVS and FNYEAQ. The CDR3 is made up of 18 amino acids. The CDR3 is CASSLYLRQGPPNTEAFF. DNA of the CDR3: TGTGCCAGCAGCTTATATCTCCGACAGGGTCCGCCGAACACCGAAGCTTTCTTT.

This clonotype was seen repeatedly, ten times or more. The rearrangement uses TRBV12-3 or TRBV12-4 and TRBJ2-1; TRBD1 is a possible D gene (5 bases). The V end was cut by 5 bases, the J end by 0 bases, with 11 bases between. There are 15 residues in the CDR3. CDR3 nucleotides: TGTGCCAGCAGTCACAGGACACGCTCCTACAATGAGCAGTTCTTC. As protein: CASSHRTRSYNEQFF.

The V call is TRBV28, the J call TRBJ2-2, with 11 bases lining up with TRBD2. CDR3 length: 16 amino acids. Germline V CDR1 and CDR2: MDHEN, SYDVKM. Trimming at V came to 6 bases and at J to 6 bases, leaving 9 bases not matched to a gene. CDR3: CASRVPTSGGSGELFF. Written as DNA, the CDR3 is TGTGCCAGCAGGGTTCCTACTAGCGGGGGTTCCGGGGAGCTGTTTTTT. Together with reference TRBV28 and TRBJ2-2, the CDR3 gives the full variable domain: DVKVTQSSRYLVKRTGEKVFLECVQDMDHENMFWYRQDPGLGLRLIYFSYDVKMKEKGDIPEGYSVSREKKERFSLILESASTNQTSMYLCASRVPTSGGSGELFFGEGSRLTVL.

This clonotype was seen repeatedly, ten times or more. The J gene is TRBJ2-3, the V gene TRBV7-2; D ambiguous. CDR3 length: 15 residues. Trimming took off 5 bases at V and 1 base at J, with 13 bases between the two ends. Germline CDR1 and CDR2: SGHTA and FQGNSA. Here the CDR3 reads CASSTQVAGTDTQYF. CDR3 DNA: TGTGCCAGCAGCACGCAGGTAGCTGGCACAGATACGCAGTATTTT. Complete variable domain (other parts from reference TRBV7-2 and TRBJ2-3): GAGVSQSPSNKVTEKGKDVELRCDPISGHTALYWYRQSLGQGLEFLIYFQGNSAPDKSGLPSDRFSAERTGGSVSTLTIQRTQQEDSAVYLCASSTQVAGTDTQYFGPGTRLTVL.

In regard to this clonotype: The junction and the germline gene differ at one end; a read error may be behind it. The genes are TRBV7-2 and TRBJ1-1; TRBD1 might be the D (5 bases). Germline CDR1 SGHTA, CDR2 FQGNSA. This CDR3 spans 17 amino acids. CDR3 loop: CVSSPREVGLENTEAFF. As DNA, the CDR3 is TGTGTCAGCAGCCCCAGGGAGGTCGGTCTTGAGAACACTGAAGCTTTCTTT.

As concerns this clonotype: With a much larger clone just one base away, this may be a read error. The gene calls are TRBV10-3 and TRBJ2-5; 9 bases match TRBD1. CDR1 and CDR2 (germline): ENHRY, SYGVKD. With 5 bases clipped from V and 2 bases from J, the junction kept 6 bases outside the gene matches. This CDR3 has 15 amino acids. DNA for the CDR3: TGTGCCATCAGTCCCAGGACAGGGGTTCAAGAGACCCAGTACTTC. This sequence encodes CAISPRTGVQETQYF.

This clonotype appeared a few times. The chain links TRBV6-6 to TRBJ1-1, with no clear D. V was shortened by 7 bases and J by 2 bases, with 11 bases between the two germline ends. This CDR3 is 13 amino acids long. Germline CDR1 reads MNHNY; CDR2 reads SVGAGI (reference sequence). The CDR3 DNA sequence: TGTGCCAGCACTGGCGCAATCAACACTGAAGCTTTCTTT. This sequence encodes CASTGAINTEAFF.

This clonotype showed up many times. The chain is built from TRBV20-1 and TRBJ2-3; D might be TRBD2 (5 bases). This CDR3 spans 13 amino acids. Germline V lookup: CDR1 DFQATT, CDR2 SNEGSKA (reference sequence). Trimming left V 6 bases short and J 6 bases short, with 16 bases between. CDR3 sequence reads: CSATTSGSDTQYF. The CDR3 DNA sequence: TGCAGTGCCACCACCTCGGGGAGTGATACGCAGTATTTT.

This clonotype has just a few counts. The chain links TRBV6-2 or TRBV6-3 to TRBJ1-1; D remains unclear. The CDR3 is 14 amino acids. From germline, CDR1 is MNHEY and CDR2 SVGEGT. V was pared by 5 bases and J by 4 bases, with 14 bases between. Here the CDR3 reads CASSAWGTGTEAFF. The CDR3 DNA sequence: TGTGCCAGCAGTGCCTGGGGTACGGGCACTGAAGCTTTCTTT.

The chain carries TRBV10-2 and TRBJ1-5; possibly TRBD1 for D (6 bases). Germline assignment: CDR1 WSHSY and CDR2 SAAADI. Trimming shortened V by 7 bases and J by 2 bases, and 12 bases separated the two germline ends. There are 14 residues in the CDR3. For the CDR3, the DNA is TGCGCCAGCAAAACAGGGCCTGGCAATCAGCCCCAGCATTTT. It codes for CASKTGPGNQPQHF.

There are a few counts of this clonotype. This chain connects TRBV5-1 to TRBJ1-2; 9 nucleotides match TRBD1. Germline V gene sequence: CDR1 SGHRS, CDR2 YFSETQ. This CDR3 has 15 residues. The J segment lost 5 bases and the V segment lost 0 bases, leaving 5 bases of the junction unmatched. The CDR3 loop reads CASSLDGQGKYGYTF. As DNA, the CDR3 is TGCGCCAGCAGCTTGGATGGACAGGGGAAATATGGCTACACCTTC.

This chain joins TRBV20-1 and TRBJ2-5; no clear D gene. The V and J ends lost 5 bases and 11 bases respectively, with 21 bases between them. The CDR3 spans 13 residues. Germline V gene lookup returns CDR1 DFQATT and CDR2 SNEGSKA (reference sequence). CDR3 bases: TGCAGTGCTGGCTCTGGGGAAGACCTGATTCAGTACTTC. Its protein is CSAGSGEDLIQYF.

The chain carries TRBV5-1 and TRBJ2-5; either TRBD1 or TRBD2 may supply D (5 bases each). In germline, CDR1 is SGHRS, CDR2 YFSETQ. This CDR3 is 15 amino acids long. V lost 1 base and J 5 bases, leaving 15 bases between the germline ends. The CDR3 here is CASSLIQGAWETQYF. The CDR3 DNA sequence: TGCGCCAGCAGCTTGATTCAGGGAGCATGGGAGACCCAGTACTTC.